A single sample gave rise to the 23 T cell receptor beta chains below, sequenced in a study of CD8 T cells in Susac syndrome. RNA was extracted with the RNeasy kit, and a quantity of about 0.45 to 1 ug was reverse transcribed using random hexamers. MiXCR was run by TCRdb on the immunoSEQ multiplex PCR reads, yielding one entry per CDR3 protein. The profile shows around 170,000 distinct CDR3 sequences, about 95% of them singletons. The sample consisted of CD8+ T cells from PBMCs. The source of these receptors is a human donor with multiple sclerosis.

V gene TRBV5-1 combines with J gene TRBJ2-5, with D perhaps TRBD1 (5 bases). V was pared by 1 base and J by 4 bases, with 17 bases between. The length of the CDR3 is 16 residues. In germline, CDR1 is SGHRS, CDR2 YFSETQ. CDR3 region: CASSLSARTIGETQYF. DNA of the CDR3: TGCGCCAGCAGCTTGTCCGCCCGGACAATTGGAGAGACCCAGTACTTC.

The chain carries TRBV7-9 and TRBJ2-7; D is possibly TRBD1 or TRBD2 (6 bases each). V was cut by 3 bases and J by 4 bases, with 16 bases left in between. This CDR3 has 15 residues. Germline values: CDR1 SEHNR, CDR2 FQNEAQ (reference sequence). The CDR3 DNA reads TGTGCCAGCAGCTTTGGGGGCGCGGGGTCGTACGAGCAGTACTTC. This codes for CASSFGGAGSYEQYF.

This rearrangement joins TRBV28 to TRBJ1-1; D possibly corresponds to TRBD1 (5 bases). The CDR3 length is 11 residues. V was clipped by 5 bases and J by 14 bases, with 15 bases between them. Germline loops: CDR1 MDHEN, CDR2 SYDVKM. The CDR3 spells CASSPGYGGFF. CDR3 nucleotides: TGTGCCAGCAGTCCAGGGTATGGCGGATTCTTT.

CDR3 DNA sequence: TGTGCCACCAGTGAGCGGGACAGGGGGCCGCTGGACAATGAGCAGTTCTTC. Amino acid sequence: CATSERDRGPLDNEQFF. The gene calls are TRBV24-1 and TRBJ2-1, with 12 nucleotides matching TRBD1. This CDR3 contains 17 residues. Germline V lookup: CDR1 KGHDR, CDR2 SFDVKD. V dropped 4 bases and J dropped 5; count of bases not matched to a gene: 8.

The rearrangement joins TRBV3-1 to TRBJ2-1; 10 bases are shared with TRBD2. V was clipped by 4 bases and J by 5 bases; unmatched bases: 8. This CDR3 comprises 16 residues. Germline lookup yields CDR1 LGHDT and CDR2 YNNKEL (reference sequence). CDR3 sequence reads: CASSPFVSGRNNEQFF. CDR3 coding DNA: TGTGCCAGCAGCCCATTCGTTAGCGGGAGGAACAATGAGCAGTTCTTC.

The chain has TRBV27 and TRBJ2-7; no firm D call. The V gene lost 3 bases and the J gene lost 0 bases, with 6 bases spanning the gap. The CDR3 is made up of 13 amino acids. CDR1 and CDR2 (germline): MNHEY, SMNVEV (reference sequence). The CDR3 sequence: CASSLKSSYEQYF. The CDR3 region has the DNA TGTGCCAGCAGTTTGAAGAGCTCCTACGAGCAGTACTTC.

The chain has TRBV27 and TRBJ2-6; 10 nucleotides match TRBD1. V gave up 4 bases and J gave up 0 bases; unmatched junction bases: 6. The CDR3 runs to 18 residues. CDR1 and CDR2 (germline): MNHEY, SMNVEV (reference sequence). CDR3 loop: CASSSPWDRGSGANVLTF. For the CDR3, the DNA is TGTGCCAGCAGTTCTCCCTGGGACAGGGGCTCTGGGGCCAACGTCCTGACTTTC.

The J gene is TRBJ2-1, the V gene TRBV13; 7 bases line up with TRBD1. Germline V gene data show CDR1 as PRHDT and CDR2 as FYEKMQ (reference sequence). V gave up 3 bases and J gave up 6 bases; unmatched junction bases: 8. This CDR3 has 15 amino acids. This CDR3 is CASSFEGQSGNEQFF. Here the CDR3 DNA reads TGTGCCAGCAGCTTCGAGGGACAGTCTGGCAATGAGCAGTTCTTC.

The V and J genes are TRBV13 and TRBJ2-1, with a possible D match to TRBD2 (6 bases). The CDR3 contains 16 residues. Germline CDR1 and CDR2: PRHDT and FYEKMQ (reference sequence). V gave up 3 bases and J gave up 0 bases, with 12 bases separating them. CDR3: CASSFAEGSSYNEQFF. The CDR3 DNA sequence: TGTGCCAGCAGCTTCGCGGAGGGAAGCTCCTACAATGAGCAGTTCTTC.

The chain recombines TRBV7-3 with TRBJ2-2; maybe TRBD2 (5 bases). Germline assignment: CDR1 SGHTA and CDR2 FQGTGA. Deletions cut 6 bases from V and 0 bases from J, with 8 bases between. This CDR3 region has 14 residues. This chain's CDR3 is CASRSGTNTGELFF. The CDR3 bases are TGTGCCAGCAGGAGCGGTACGAACACCGGGGAGCTGTTTTTT.

V gene TRBV7-2 combines with J gene TRBJ1-1; 9 bases agree with TRBD1. This CDR3 comprises 17 residues. V gave up 4 bases and J gave up 0 bases; unmatched junction bases: 9. Germline loops: CDR1 SGHTA, CDR2 FQGNSA. In DNA form, the CDR3 reads TGTGCCAGCAGCTACGGACAGGGGACTCGGATGAACACTGAAGCTTTCTTT. Its translation: CASSYGQGTRMNTEAFF.

This chain connects TRBV20-1 to TRBJ2-3, with D perhaps TRBD2 (7 bases). The CDR3 is 15 residues long. Germline-derived CDR1 and CDR2 are DFQATT and SNEGSKA (reference sequence). V was pared by 6 bases and J by 4 bases, with 20 bases between. This CDR3 reads CSAGGGNTVADTQYF. The CDR3 DNA reads as TGCAGTGCGGGGGGGGGCAACACGGTTGCAGATACGCAGTATTTT.

In DNA, the CDR3 is TGTGCCAGCAGTAATCGACAGACCGGGGAGCTGTTTTTT. It specifies CASSNRQTGELFF. J is TRBJ2-2 and V is TRBV7-9, with D tentatively TRBD1 (5 bases). Germline V gene data show CDR1 as SEHNR and CDR2 as FQNEAQ (reference sequence). This CDR3 has 13 residues. The V and J ends lost 6 bases and 5 bases respectively, with 10 bases between them.

The chain has TRBV20-1 and TRBJ2-7; TRBD2 might be the D (7 bases). CDR3 length: 14 residues. The ends were cut back, 4 bases at V and 3 bases at J, with 16 bases in the middle. CDR1 DFQATT and CDR2 SNEGSKA come from the germline V gene (reference sequence). The CDR3 spells CSATRGGVDYEQYF. DNA of the CDR3: TGCAGTGCTACGAGAGGGGGGGTTGACTACGAGCAGTACTTC.

This clonotype was detected once. This chain joins TRBV5-1 and TRBJ2-1; D gene unclear. CDR1 is SGHRS and CDR2 is YFSETQ in the germline V gene. CDR3 length: 13 amino acids. The germline V and J ends were trimmed by 4 bases and 5 bases, with 10 bases remaining between them. The chain's CDR3 is CASSPVDHNEQFF. The CDR3 bases are TGCGCCAGCAGCCCAGTGGATCACAATGAGCAGTTCTTC. The full variable domain, completed using reference TRBV5-1 and TRBJ2-1, is KAGVTQTPRYLIKTRGQQVTLSCSPISGHRSVSWYQQTPGQGLQFLFEYFSETQRNKGNFPGRFSGRQFSNSRSEMNVSTLELGDSALYLCASSPVDHNEQFFGPGTRLTVL.

The V and J genes are TRBV6-5 and TRBJ2-1; no clear D gene. The CDR3 sequence is 15 residues long. Germline CDR1 MNHEY, CDR2 SVGAGI. V dropped 0 bases and J dropped 0 bases, with 6 bases sitting between them. The chain's CDR3 is CASSYSVLSYNEQFF. CDR3 DNA sequence: TGTGCCAGCAGTTACTCGGTGCTCTCCTACAATGAGCAGTTCTTC.

The V gene is TRBV13, the J gene TRBJ2-7; 8 nucleotides align to TRBD1. After removal of 3 bases from V and 4 bases from J, the junction contained 8 bases not matched to a gene. The CDR3 extends over 15 amino acids. The germline gives CDR1 PRHDT, CDR2 FYEKMQ (reference sequence). The chain's CDR3 is CASSFPGQVRYEQYF. In DNA, the CDR3 is TGTGCCAGCAGCTTTCCGGGACAGGTGAGATACGAGCAGTACTTC.

This rearrangement joins TRBV9 to TRBJ1-2; 7 bases line up with TRBD1. CDR1 is SGDLS, CDR2 YYNGEE, per germline. The J segment lost 8 bases and the V segment lost 7 bases, leaving 5 bases of the junction unmatched. The CDR3 loop spans 11 amino acids. In DNA form, the CDR3 reads TGTGCCAGCGACAGGGCGGGAGGCTACACCTTC. It yields the protein CASDRAGGYTF.

This chain joins TRBV5-1 and TRBJ2-2; D ambiguous. The CDR3 length is 15 residues. Trimming pared 2 bases from V and 7 bases from J, leaving 15 bases between. Germline V gene sequence: CDR1 SGHRS, CDR2 YFSETQ. The CDR3 loop reads CASSFNGRFSGELFF. CDR3 DNA: TGCGCCAGCAGCTTCAACGGCAGGTTTAGCGGGGAGCTGTTTTTT.

This chain joins TRBV29-1 and TRBJ1-3, with D possibly TRBD1 on 6 matching bases. V lost 4 bases and J lost 3, with 16 bases in between. CDR3 size: 15 residues. The germline gives CDR1 SQVTM, CDR2 ANQGSEA. The CDR3 protein is CSVGPQGTHGNTIYF. In DNA, the CDR3 is TGCAGCGTTGGCCCCCAGGGGACCCATGGAAACACCATATATTTT.

V is TRBV27 and J is TRBJ2-1; TRBD2 agrees at 13 bases. The germline gives CDR1 MNHEY, CDR2 SMNVEV (reference sequence). J lost 9 bases, V lost 5 bases, and 10 bases had no gene match. The CDR3 has 16 amino acids. CDR3 amino acids: CASSPILAGGPGEQFF. The CDR3 DNA reads as TGTGCCAGCAGTCCGATACTAGCGGGAGGGCCGGGTGAGCAGTTCTTC.

This chain connects TRBV5-1 to TRBJ2-2; 8 nucleotides agree with TRBD1. The V gene's germline CDR1 is SGHRS and CDR2 YFSETQ. The CDR3 contains 16 residues. J gave up 9 bases and V 5 bases, and 15 bases lay outside the gene matches. CDR3 residues: CASRTGVVSPDRELFF. CDR3 bases: TGCGCCAGCAGGACAGGGGTAGTGTCTCCGGACCGGGAGCTGTTTTTT.

J is TRBJ1-1 and V is TRBV5-1; TRBD1 is a possible D gene (5 bases). CDR3 size: 14 residues. The V end was cut by 4 bases, the J end by 5 bases, with 15 bases between. The germline V gene encodes CDR1 SGHRS and CDR2 YFSETQ. Here the CDR3 reads CASSETSRGTEAFF. Written as DNA, the CDR3 is TGCGCCAGCAGCGAGACAAGCCGGGGGACTGAAGCTTTCTTT.